Listed here are 8 T cell receptor beta chains from one sample, sequenced in a study of response to subunit inactivated influenza vaccine. TCRdb re-called the RT-PCR reads through MiXCR, storing one row per CDR3 protein. The sample has roughly 500,000 distinct CDR3 sequences, less than 30% seen once. Sequencing used CD4+ T cells sorted from PBMCs, obtained less than 6 days after vaccination. The receptors derive from a man in his fifties who received an inactivated influenza vaccine.

This clonotype has more than one count but fewer than ten. The chain carries TRBV5-1 and TRBJ2-6, with TRBD2 as a possible D gene (5 bases). CDR1 is SGHRS, CDR2 YFSETQ, per germline. Trimming took 1 base from V and 2 from J, leaving 13 bases between them. The CDR3 is made up of 17 amino acids. CDR3 residues: CASSLFEGGTGANVLTF. The CDR3 region has the DNA TGCGCCAGCAGCTTGTTTGAGGGCGGTACTGGGGCCAACGTCCTGACTTTC.

The V and J genes are TRBV12-3 or TRBV12-4 and TRBJ1-1, with 8 positions matching TRBD1. This CDR3 has 13 amino acids. V dropped 6 bases and J dropped 4; count of bases not matched to a gene: 4. The CDR3 DNA sequence: TGTGCCAGCAGCCTGGGACAGGCCACTGAAGCTTTCTTT. Translating it yields CASSLGQATEAFF.

This chain joins TRBV12-3 or TRBV12-4 and TRBJ2-3, with D tentatively TRBD1 (6 bases). This CDR3 region has 15 residues. V lost 6 bases and J lost 2, with 15 bases in between. The CDR3: CASRQGLILTDTQYF. The CDR3 DNA reads as TGTGCCAGCAGGCAGGGGCTGATACTCACAGATACGCAGTATTTT.

This clonotype was detected a few times. The chain joins TRBV7-9 to TRBJ2-1; no firm D call. V gave up 4 bases and J gave up 7 bases, with 5 bases separating them. The CDR3 has 11 residues. Germline V gene sequence: CDR1 SEHNR, CDR2 FQNEAQ (reference sequence). This chain's CDR3 is CASSSENEQFF. The CDR3 region has the DNA TGTGCCAGCAGCTCAGAGAATGAGCAGTTCTTC.

This clonotype has a handful of counts. The chain has TRBV5-1 and TRBJ1-5, with no clear D. This CDR3 is built from 13 residues. Germline V gene sequence: CDR1 SGHRS, CDR2 YFSETQ. Trimming pared 5 bases from V and 4 bases from J, leaving 10 bases between. DNA for the CDR3: TGCGCCAGCAGAGATTCTCCAAATCAGCCCCAGCATTTT. The encoded protein is CASRDSPNQPQHF.

The chain recombines TRBV19 with TRBJ2-3; no definite D call. Trimming removed 10 bases at V and 4 bases at J, with 18 bases between. The germline CDR1 and CDR2 sequences are LNHDA and SQIVND (reference sequence). This CDR3 comprises 14 residues. The CDR3 region is CATQRALGADTQYF. The CDR3 nucleotides are TGTGCCACTCAACGAGCCTTGGGCGCAGATACGCAGTATTTT.

The chain couples TRBV3-1 to TRBJ2-7; D call uncertain. The CDR3 loop spans 16 amino acids. Germline values: CDR1 LGHDT, CDR2 YNNKEL (reference sequence). V was cut by 3 bases and J by 4 bases, with 19 bases left in between. The CDR3 reads CASSQQGVVHRYEQYF. CDR3 nucleotides: TGTGCCAGCAGCCAGCAAGGTGTCGTACACCGTTACGAGCAGTACTTC.

The V and J genes are TRBV12-3 or TRBV12-4 and TRBJ1-2, with D perhaps TRBD1 (6 bases). The CDR3 is 13 amino acids. The V end was cut by 3 bases, the J end by 7 bases, with 12 bases between. The CDR3 sequence: CASSLQGPGGYTF. The DNA for the CDR3 is TGTGCCAGCAGTTTGCAGGGGCCGGGTGGCTACACCTTC.